This T cell receptor beta chain was recorded in a study of T cell changes during pregnancy in multiple sclerosis. The repertoire was sequenced with immunoSEQ multiplex PCR; TCRdb's copy has only in-frame clones and lacks some. The top ten hold 3.5% to 4.5% of the sample, which has about 34,000 clones, 90% seen once. This receptor was obtained from a female donor with multiple sclerosis, enrolled in a pregnancy study. The input for sequencing was CD8+ T cells from peripheral blood mononuclear cells, taken in the second trimester of pregnancy.

DNA for the CDR3: TGTGCCAGCAGCTCCGGGACACTCATAAAAGAGACCCAGTACTTC. The encoded protein is CASSSGTLIKETQYF. The chain carries TRBV7-9 and TRBJ2-5; maybe TRBD1 (6 bases). Trimming removed 4 bases from V and 3 bases from J, with 15 bases in between. Germline V gene data show CDR1 as SEHNR and CDR2 as FQNEAQ (reference sequence). The CDR3 spans 15 residues.